These 11 T cell receptor beta chains were sequenced from one sample in a study of tissue T cells after allogeneic stem cell transplantation. Generated by immunoSEQ multiplex PCR, the TCRdb table keeps only in-frame clones and is missing some. This table holds over 6,500 clones, less than 55% found once. Indicated time point: mouse harvest day 7 after allogeneic transplant. Mouse grafts combined 10^7 T-cell-depleted bone marrow cells with 10^6 splenic CD5+ T cells. Sequenced sample: lymph node tissue. The receptor source for this set is a female BALB/c mouse given C57BL/6 T cells with graft-versus-host disease after an allogeneic hematopoietic cell transplant.

On this clone: Gene names follow the mouse nomenclature. The CDR3 end falls 1 residue outside the read, so it is completed with the germline J gene. The chain employs TRBV3 and TRBJ2-7, with 7 bases matching TRBD1. CDR1 SNHLY and CDR2 FYNGKV come from the germline V gene (reference sequence). The CDR3 is 13 amino acids. The trim removed 0 bases at V and 6 bases at J, leaving 2 bases unmatched. The CDR3 protein is CASSLANRGEQYF. The DNA read from the CDR3 is TGTGCCAGCAGCTTAGCAAACAGGGGTGAACAGTAC. The variable domain in full, with the rest retrieved from reference TRBV3 and TRBJ2-7, is GPKVLQIPSHQIIDMGQMVTLNCDPVSNHLYFYWYKQILGQQMEFLVNFYNGKVMEKSKLFKDQFSVERPDGSYFTLKIQPTALEDSAVYFCASSLANRGEQYFGPGTRLTVL.

In this sample, this clone is medium-sized. Gene names follow the mouse nomenclature. The missing CDR3 end, 1 residue past where the read stops, is filled in from the germline J gene. The V and J genes are TRBV13-1 and TRBJ2-1; 10 positions agree with TRBD2. V gave up 2 bases and J gave up 7 bases; unmatched junction bases: 9. CDR3 size: 16 residues. Germline lookup yields CDR1 NSHNY and CDR2 SYGAGN. The CDR3 sequence is CASSEDWGELYAEQFF. CDR3 bases read: TGTGCCAGCAGTGAAGACTGGGGGGAACTTTACGCTGAGCAGTTC.

This clone was seen a handful of times. Gene names refer to mouse genes. The CDR3 extends 1 residue past the end of the read, so its final part is completed from the germline J gene. The V call is TRBV29, the J call TRBJ1-5; no reliable D call. The V gene lost 4 bases and the J gene lost 2 bases, with 3 bases spanning the gap. The length of the CDR3 is 12 residues. Germline CDR1 and CDR2: MSHET and SYDVDS. Partial CDR3 DNA: TGTGCTAGCAGTTGGGACAACCAGGCTCCGCTT. Amino acid sequence: CASSWDNQAPL. Given in full, the CDR3 is CASSWDNQAPLF. Complete variable domain (other parts from reference TRBV29 and TRBJ1-5): DMKVTQMPRYLIKRMGENVLLECGQDMSHETMYWYRQDPGLGLQLIYISYDVDSNSEGDIPKGYRVSRKKREHFSLILDSAKTNQTSVYFCASSWDNQAPLFGEGTRLSVL.

Of note for this clone: Here the gene names and germline are mouse. The read halts 1 residue ahead of the CDR3 end, with the missing end drawn from the germline J gene. The chain joins TRBV4 to TRBJ1-6, with D uncertain. TRBJ1-6 is assigned to the ORF class and has an uncertain function. CDR3 length equals 13 residues. Trimming left V 5 bases short and J 4 bases short, with 6 bases between. From germline, CDR1 is LGHDT and CDR2 YNNKQL (reference sequence). The part of the CDR3 DNA that was read is TGTGCCAGCAGCAGACAATATAATTCGCCCCTCTAC. Protein sequence: CASSRQYNSPLY. The whole CDR3 sequence is CASSRQYNSPLYF.

Concerning this clone: These gene names are mouse names. Read data end 1 residue before the CDR3 end; the end is taken from the germline J gene. The chain combines TRBV3 with TRBJ1-2, with D unclear. CDR3 length: 14 amino acids. The germline gives CDR1 SNHLY, CDR2 FYNGKV (reference sequence). V lost 1 base, J lost 0 bases, and 6 bases lay in between. CDR3 bases read: TGTGCCAGCAGCTTAGGGGCAGCAAACTCCGACTACACC. This sequence encodes CASSLGAANSDYT. The full CDR3 reads CASSLGAANSDYTF.

This clone came up a few times. The gene names given are mouse names. The read ends 1 residue shy of where the CDR3 ends; the end is completed using the germline J gene. The chain uses TRBV26 and TRBJ1-2; TRBD1 is a possible D gene (5 bases). Germline CDR1 KGHPV, CDR2 FQNQEV (reference sequence). This CDR3 is 13 amino acids long. Between the trimmed V and J ends, which lost 2 bases and 4 bases, there was a span of 8 bases. Partial CDR3 DNA: TGTGCCAGCAGTCTGCAGGGCAGCTCCGACTACACC. Protein sequence: CASSLQGSSDYT. The entire CDR3 protein is CASSLQGSSDYTF.

A remark on this clone: Mouse germline and gene names are used. The DNA ends 1 residue before the CDR3 does, and the rest of the CDR3 is filled in from the germline J gene. The chain combines TRBV2 with TRBJ2-4, with TRBD2 identical over 9 bases. The CDR3 runs to 14 residues. V was clipped by 0 bases and J by 8 bases; unmatched bases: 3. The germline V gene has CDR1 LGHNA and CDR2 YSYQKL. The CDR3 sequence: CASSQDWGGGTLYF. CDR3 bases read: TGTGCCAGCAGCCAAGACTGGGGGGGTGGCACCTTGTAC.

Turning to this clone: Gene names follow the mouse nomenclature. The CDR3 extends 1 residue past the end of the read, so its final part is completed from the germline J gene. The genes are TRBV5 and TRBJ2-3, with D perhaps TRBD1 (7 bases). This CDR3 comprises 14 residues. Trimming stripped 1 base from V and 6 bases from J, with 11 bases between. From germline, CDR1 is LGHNA and CDR2 YNLKQL (reference sequence). The CDR3 bases that were read are TGTGCCAGCAGCCAAGGAAGGGGGCGGGAAACGCTGTAT. Amino acids: CASSQGRGRETLY. The whole CDR3 protein is CASSQGRGRETLYF.

As regards this clone: Each gene name is a mouse one. The read finishes 1 residue shy of the CDR3 end, and the germline J gene is used to complete it. The genes are TRBV4 and TRBJ2-3; D call uncertain. V was trimmed by 4 bases and J by 0 bases, leaving 2 bases between them. This CDR3 comprises 12 residues. In germline, CDR1 is LGHDT, CDR2 YNNKQL (reference sequence). CDR3 DNA, as far as it was read: TGTGCCAGCAGCTTTAGTGCAGAAACGCTGTAT. This translates into CASSFSAETLY. The whole CDR3 protein is CASSFSAETLYF.

Worth noting for this clone: The germline and genes are mouse ones. CDR3 region: CASSLGSSAETLYF. Incomplete CDR3 DNA: TGTGCCAGCAGCCTGGGGTCTAGTGCAGAAACGCTGTAT. This chain joins TRBV13-1 and TRBJ2-3; a possible D gene is TRBD2 (6 bases). The CDR3 is cut off 1 residue early in the read; its end comes from the germline J gene. The CDR3 sequence is 14 residues long. Trimming removed 5 bases at V and 0 bases at J, with 10 bases between. Germline loops: CDR1 NSHNY, CDR2 SYGAGN.

Regarding this clone: Gene names are the mouse ones. With the read ending 1 residue before the CDR3 end, the germline J gene is used to fill in that end. The chain has TRBV15 and TRBJ2-4, with a possible D match to TRBD1 (6 bases). Germline CDR1 and CDR2: SGHND and FRSKSL. V lost 5 bases and J 4 bases, leaving 10 bases between the germline ends. This CDR3 has 13 residues. This CDR3 reads CASSPGTKNTLYF. Incomplete CDR3 DNA: TGTGCCAGCAGTCCCGGGACAAAAAACACCTTGTAC.